A single sample is the source of the 22 T cell receptor beta chains below, sequenced in a study of blood T cells in healthy people across ages. A second PCR of 7 to 11 cycles used a sample-barcoded 5' primer and a J-beta primer mix. One entry per CDR3 protein, called by TCRdb with MiXCR from the 5' RACE reads. The sample holds around 800,000 distinct CDR3 sequences, roughly 25% seen once. These sequences were also reported in another study, on T cells of mothers and their children.

What was sequenced was blood. The receptors originated from a boy younger than 18 in good health.

This clonotype was detected only a few times. The V call is TRBV7-9, the J call TRBJ2-5; unclear D gene. From germline, CDR1 is SEHNR and CDR2 FQNEAQ (reference sequence). Trimming left V 0 bases short and J 1 base short, with 12 bases between. This CDR3 comprises 16 residues. The CDR3 DNA sequence: TGTGCCAGCAGCTTAGCCAGCCTATTAGTCCAAGAGACCCAGTACTTC. Its translation is CASSLASLLVQETQYF. Filled out from reference TRBV7-9 and TRBJ2-5, the complete variable domain reads DTGVSQNPRHKITKRGQNVTFRCDPISEHNRLYWYRQTLGQGPEFLTYFQNEAQLEKSRLLSDRFSAERPKGSFSTLEIQRTEQGDSAMYLCASSLASLLVQETQYFGPGTRLLVL.

The CDR3 here is CASSFLTSGGYYSTDTQYF. In nucleotides, the CDR3 is TGTGCCAGCAGCTTTTTGACTAGCGGGGGATATTATAGCACAGATACGCAGTATTTT. The gene calls are TRBV7-2 and TRBJ2-3, with 12 bases that match TRBD2. The germline CDR1 and CDR2 sequences are SGHTA and FQGNSA. The CDR3 length is 19 residues. V shed 3 bases, J shed 0 bases, and the junction held 10 bases outside the gene matches.

The chain employs TRBV4-2 and TRBJ2-3; D is tentatively TRBD1 or TRBD2 (7 bases each). Between the trimmed V and J ends, which lost 0 bases and 4 bases, there was a span of 17 bases. Germline CDR1 and CDR2: LGHNA and YNFKEQ. The CDR3 is 17 amino acids. This CDR3 is CASSQERQGGWADTQYF. In DNA, the CDR3 is TGTGCCAGCAGCCAAGAACGACAGGGAGGGTGGGCAGATACGCAGTATTTT.

This clonotype showed up just a few times. The V gene is TRBV6-6, the J gene TRBJ1-6; D not resolved. Trimming shortened V by 4 bases and J by 8 bases, and 9 bases separated the two germline ends. This CDR3 is built from 13 residues. The germline gives CDR1 MNHNY, CDR2 SVGAGI (reference sequence). CDR3 sequence (DNA): TGTGCCAGCAGTTCGGCGGGTGATTCACCCCTCCACTTT. It codes for CASSSAGDSPLHF.

The V and J genes are TRBV27 and TRBJ1-5; D is unresolved. Trimming removed 6 bases from V and 2 bases from J, with 14 bases in between. This CDR3 comprises 15 residues. Germline loops: CDR1 MNHEY, CDR2 SMNVEV (reference sequence). The CDR3, as DNA: TGTGCCAGCAGACGGTGGGCCTTGGGCAATCAGCCCCAGCATTTT. Protein: CASRRWALGNQPQHF.

This clonotype was observed a handful of times. The chain employs TRBV5-1 and TRBJ2-5, with no clear D. The CDR3 length is 14 residues. CDR1 is SGHRS and CDR2 is YFSETQ in the germline V gene. Trimming left V 0 bases short and J 2 bases short, with 8 bases between. The chain's CDR3 is CASSLAARQETQYF. The CDR3 DNA is TGCGCCAGCAGCTTGGCCGCCAGACAAGAGACCCAGTACTTC.

This clonotype was seen a handful of times. This chain joins TRBV2 and TRBJ1-1; 8 bases are a match to TRBD1. The CDR3 runs to 16 residues. The junction had 17 bases not matched to a gene; V was cut back by 3 bases and J by 11 bases. Germline-derived CDR1 and CDR2 are SNHLY and FYNNEI. The CDR3 protein is CASSDLPGRDRPFAFF. Here the CDR3 DNA reads TGTGCCAGCAGTGACCTCCCAGGGAGGGACAGGCCGTTTGCTTTCTTT.

This chain links TRBV5-1 with TRBJ2-5; maybe TRBD2 (7 bases). CDR1 is SGHRS and CDR2 is YFSETQ in the germline V gene. Trimming took off 1 base at V and 4 bases at J, with 14 bases between the two ends. The CDR3 spans 15 residues. The CDR3 loop reads CASSLSPGGPETQYF. CDR3 sequence (DNA): TGCGCCAGCAGCTTGTCTCCGGGGGGCCCAGAGACCCAGTACTTC. The full variable domain, its missing parts supplied by reference TRBV5-1 and TRBJ2-5, is KAGVTQTPRYLIKTRGQQVTLSCSPISGHRSVSWYQQTPGQGLQFLFEYFSETQRNKGNFPGRFSGRQFSNSRSEMNVSTLELGDSALYLCASSLSPGGPETQYFGPGTRLLVL.

The genes are TRBV27 and TRBJ2-7; 10 bases agree with TRBD1. The junction had 9 bases not matched to a gene; V was cut back by 6 bases and J by 4 bases. Germline V lookup: CDR1 MNHEY, CDR2 SMNVEV (reference sequence). The CDR3 loop spans 15 amino acids. This CDR3 is CASSVSGQGFYEQYF. CDR3 bases: TGTGCCAGCAGCGTTTCGGGACAGGGGTTTTACGAGCAGTACTTC.

This chain joins TRBV11-1 and TRBJ1-2; D is uncertain. The germline V gene encodes CDR1 SGHAT and CDR2 FQDESV (reference sequence). The CDR3 has 13 residues. Trimming shortened V by 5 bases and J by 5 bases, and 12 bases separated the two germline ends. The DNA for the CDR3 is TGTGCCAGCAGCCCCCTTCAGCGATATGGCTACACCTTC. Its protein is CASSPLQRYGYTF.

This clonotype was seen a few times. The chain joins TRBV27 to TRBJ2-5; D may be TRBD1 (5 bases). Trimming shortened V by 8 bases and J by 2 bases, and 9 bases separated the two germline ends. Germline V gives CDR1 MNHEY, CDR2 SMNVEV (reference sequence). This CDR3 has 12 amino acids. Here the CDR3 DNA reads TGTGCCAGCGGACACCCACAAGAGACCCAGTACTTC. It encodes CASGHPQETQYF.

This clonotype was seen a single time. The chain's CDR3 is CSARDKVFSEQFF. The CDR3 DNA reads as TGCAGTGCTCGGGATAAGGTGTTTAGTGAGCAGTTCTTC. The chain recombines TRBV20-1 with TRBJ2-1; D is perhaps TRBD2 (5 bases). This CDR3 has 13 residues. From germline, CDR1 is DFQATT and CDR2 SNEGSKA (reference sequence). V dropped 5 bases and J dropped 9 bases, with 17 bases sitting between them.

This clonotype was counted a few times. The chain combines TRBV6-1 with TRBJ1-2; D gene uncertain. The germline V gene has CDR1 MNHNS and CDR2 SASEGT. Deletions cut 2 bases from V and 2 bases from J, with 9 bases between. The CDR3 spans 14 residues. In nucleotides, the CDR3 is TGTGCCAGCAGTGAAAGTACCAGAAACTATGGCTACACCTTC. It specifies CASSESTRNYGYTF.

This clonotype has more than one count but fewer than ten. The chain links TRBV5-6 to TRBJ1-2, with a weak D call TRBD1 (6 bases). This CDR3 region has 15 residues. Germline assignment: CDR1 SGHDT and CDR2 YYEEEE. The V and J ends lost 3 bases and 0 bases respectively, with 12 bases between them. DNA of the CDR3: TGTGCCAGCAGCTGGACAGTTTTCTCTAACTATGGCTACACCTTC. Its protein is CASSWTVFSNYGYTF.

This clonotype was seen only a few times. The chain is built from TRBV2 and TRBJ2-7; 7 nucleotides agree with TRBD1. This CDR3 is built from 13 residues. The germline V gene has CDR1 SNHLY and CDR2 FYNNEI. The junction had 9 bases not matched to a gene; V was cut back by 7 bases and J by 6 bases. The CDR3 reads CASTRDSPSEQYF. Written as DNA, the CDR3 is TGTGCCAGCACTCGGGACAGTCCTTCCGAGCAGTACTTC.

V and J are TRBV4-2 and TRBJ2-5; no firm D call. The J call may be mistaken, given a closer DNA end match to TRBJ2-1. The CDR3 covers 16 residues. Per germline, CDR1 LGHNA and CDR2 YNFKEQ. The CDR3 loop is CASSPVMDVEDGEQFF. For the CDR3, the DNA is TGTGCCAGCAGCCCGGTTATGGACGTCGAAGACGGCGAGCAGTTCTTC.

The CDR3 sequence is CASSYLGINYGYTF. The CDR3 DNA reads TGTGCCAGCAGTTACTTAGGAATTAACTATGGCTACACCTTC. This chain connects TRBV6-6 to TRBJ1-2; no clear D. The germline CDR1 and CDR2 sequences are MNHNY and SVGAGI (reference sequence). The V and J ends lost 1 base and 1 base respectively, with 7 bases between them. The CDR3 loop spans 14 amino acids.

This clonotype was seen a handful of times. The chain links TRBV6-1 to TRBJ2-4; 7 bases match TRBD1. The CDR3 loop spans 14 amino acids. V gave up 3 bases and J gave up 6 bases; unmatched junction bases: 5. CDR1 and CDR2 from the germline V gene are MNHNS and SASEGT. Here the CDR3 DNA reads TGTGCCAGCAGTGAGACAGGGTTGGGAAACATTCAGTACTTC. Residues: CASSETGLGNIQYF.

This clonotype has a count of ten or more. The chain recombines TRBV12-3 or TRBV12-4 with TRBJ2-7, with D possibly TRBD2 on 6 matching bases. This CDR3 spans 13 amino acids. The V end lost 2 bases, the J end lost 5 bases, and 10 bases lay between the germline ends. CDR3 nucleotide sequence: TGTGCCAGCAGTTTATCTAGCGCCGACGAGCAGTACTTC. It is translated as CASSLSSADEQYF.

The chain couples TRBV6-5 to TRBJ2-7, with TRBD1 matching 11 bases. Germline assignment: CDR1 MNHEY and CDR2 SVGAGI. Trimming removed 0 bases from V and 2 bases from J; junction bases left unmatched: 3. The CDR3 runs to 16 residues. CDR3 coding DNA: TGTGCCAGCAGTTACTCGGCGGGACAGGGGGCCTACGAGCAGTACTTC. Protein sequence: CASSYSAGQGAYEQYF.

The chain is built from TRBV3-1 and TRBJ1-2; 7 bases are shared with TRBD1. V was clipped by 4 bases and J by 1 base; unmatched bases: 6. The CDR3 is 15 residues long. Germline V gene data show CDR1 as LGHDT and CDR2 as YNNKEL (reference sequence). The CDR3 bases are TGTGCCAGCAGCCCCCGTGGGGACAGTAACTATGGCTACACCTTC. Amino acid sequence: CASSPRGDSNYGYTF.

In this sample, this clonotype turned up once. The chain is built from TRBV7-6 and TRBJ2-1; D possibly matches TRBD1 or TRBD2 (5 bases each). CDR3 length: 14 residues. Trimming left V 3 bases short and J 12 bases short, with 18 bases between. Germline V CDR1 and CDR2: SGHVS, FNYEAQ. The CDR3 loop is CASSFGARGAWQFF. The CDR3 nucleotides read TGTGCCAGCAGCTTTGGAGCGAGGGGCGCGTGGCAGTTCTTC.